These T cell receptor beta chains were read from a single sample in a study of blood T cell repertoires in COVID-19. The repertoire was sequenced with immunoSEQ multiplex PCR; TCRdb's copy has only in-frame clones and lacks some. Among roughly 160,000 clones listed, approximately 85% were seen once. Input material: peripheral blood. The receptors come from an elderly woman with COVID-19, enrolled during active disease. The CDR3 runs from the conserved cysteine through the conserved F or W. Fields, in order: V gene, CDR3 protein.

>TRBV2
CASSGQGATSYEQYF
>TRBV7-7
CASSNLANYNEQFF
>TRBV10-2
CASRKDRVEQYF
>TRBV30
CAWNGGGGDTQYF
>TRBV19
CASSIGRGDLERQFF
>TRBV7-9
CASSQLGRLDNSPLHF
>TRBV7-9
CASSYGVRVGSYNSPLHF
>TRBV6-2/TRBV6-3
CASSTTVAPSAQYF
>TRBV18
CASSPYDGLADNEQFF
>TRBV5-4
CASSLAGKNYGYTF
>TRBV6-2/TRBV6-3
CASSSFTGNYGYTF
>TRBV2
CASSEIGRLSSGNTIYF